This entry features one T cell receptor (beta chain) sequence. It was with 60 Vbeta and 13 Jbeta primers that the PCR ran. Assay used: immunoSEQ multiplex PCR; TCRdb lists only in-frame clones, some missing. This repertoire shows around 150,000 clones, roughly 80% found once; its top ten account for around 4%. The germline V gene has CDR1 MGHRA and CDR2 YSYEKL. The V end lost 3 bases, the J end lost 2 bases, and 11 bases lay between the germline ends. CDR3 length: 15 residues. The data derive from a study of cytomegalovirus exposure and HLA in healthy donors. The source is a man aged 35-49 years in good health and CMV-seronegative. The gene calls are TRBV4-1 and TRBJ2-1, with a tentative D call TRBD1 (7 bases). Sequenced material: PBMCs. CDR3 protein: CASSQIRGAYNEQFF. The CDR3 DNA sequence: TGCGCCAGCAGCCAGATCAGGGGGGCCTACAATGAGCAGTTCTTC.